These 9 T cell receptor beta chains originate from one sample sequenced in a study of T-cell reconstitution after alpha-beta-depleted transplantation in children. Unique molecular identifiers featured in how the TCRbeta library was prepared. TCRdb redid the calling of the PCR reads with MiXCR, one entry per CDR3 protein. The sample lists about 980,000 distinct CDR3 sequences; roughly 29% were seen once. The sample in question was PBMCs, mostly from graft donor cells, obtained 360 days after TCRalphabeta/CD19-depleted stem cell transplant. The source is a boy under two years old who had a stem cell transplant for SCID, so the T cells may come from the graft donor.

This clonotype appeared many times. The rearrangement links TRBV11-2 to TRBJ2-2; no clear D gene. Germline V gene lookup returns CDR1 SGHAT and CDR2 FQNNGV. V was pared by 0 bases and J by 8 bases, with 19 bases between. This CDR3 has 17 residues. The CDR3, as DNA: TGTGCCAGCAGCTTAGACTTAGATAGAACGGGCGTGGGGGAGCTGTTTTTT. Its translation is CASSLDLDRTGVGELFF.

The chain has TRBV7-9 and TRBJ1-6; maybe TRBD1 (5 bases). This CDR3 has 17 amino acids. Trimming stripped 3 bases from V and 9 bases from J, with 21 bases between. Germline loops: CDR1 SEHNR, CDR2 FQNEAQ (reference sequence). DNA for the CDR3: TGTGCCAGCAGCTTCCCAGCGACAGTCCCCGGTCGTTCACCCCTCCACTTT. Its translation: CASSFPATVPGRSPLHF.

The rearrangement uses TRBV3-1 and TRBJ2-1, with 11 bases that match TRBD2. The CDR3 covers 19 residues. The V and J ends lost 1 base and 0 bases, in that order; junction bases with no gene match: 8. CDR1 and CDR2 (germline): LGHDT, YNNKEL (reference sequence). CDR3 sequence: CASSQVGLAGGVSYNEQFF. CDR3 nucleotide sequence: TGTGCCAGCAGCCAAGTGGGGCTAGCGGGGGGAGTCTCCTACAATGAGCAGTTCTTC.

This rearrangement joins TRBV12-3 or TRBV12-4 to TRBJ2-1, with D perhaps TRBD2 (5 bases). The CDR3 is made up of 16 amino acids. Trimming removed 6 bases at V and 0 bases at J, with 15 bases between. CDR3: CASSLQRRLSYNEQFF. The CDR3 nucleotides are TGTGCCAGCAGCCTTCAGCGGAGGCTCTCCTACAATGAGCAGTTCTTC.

The gene calls are TRBV7-6 and TRBJ2-1, with D perhaps TRBD2 (7 bases). Trimming cost V 6 bases and J 3 bases, with 18 bases left between them. Per germline, CDR1 SGHVS and CDR2 FNYEAQ. There are 16 residues in the CDR3. CDR3: CASSTWEGHFYNEQFF. In DNA form, the CDR3 reads TGTGCCAGCAGTACCTGGGAGGGACACTTCTACAATGAGCAGTTCTTC.

This clonotype turned up a few times. V and J are TRBV5-1 and TRBJ1-2, with a weak D call TRBD1 (5 bases). Germline V gene data show CDR1 as SGHRS and CDR2 as YFSETQ. The CDR3 is 14 amino acids. V was pared by 4 bases and J by 7 bases, with 17 bases between. Here the CDR3 DNA reads TGCGCCAGCAGCGCCGACCCCTACAGGACTGGCTACACCTTC. Protein: CASSADPYRTGYTF.

The chain couples TRBV7-6 to TRBJ2-1; D call uncertain. The V end was cut by 5 bases, the J end by 5 bases, with 10 bases between. The CDR3 has 13 amino acids. The germline CDR1 and CDR2 sequences are SGHVS and FNYEAQ. This chain's CDR3 is CASSHDEDNEQFF. For the CDR3, the DNA is TGTGCCAGCAGCCACGACGAAGACAATGAGCAGTTCTTC.

The chain recombines TRBV4-3 with TRBJ2-1; the D is unclear. The CDR3 is made up of 16 amino acids. Trimming removed 0 bases from V and 5 bases from J, with 14 bases in between. Germline V gene data show CDR1 as LGHNA and CDR2 as YSLEER. Here the CDR3 reads CASSQDVLTRDNEQFF. DNA of the CDR3: TGCGCCAGCAGCCAAGATGTCTTAACAAGGGACAATGAGCAGTTCTTC.

This clonotype was recorded a few times. The V and J genes are TRBV7-6 and TRBJ2-5, with a possible D match to TRBD1 (6 bases). V lost 5 bases and J 1 base, leaving 23 bases between the germline ends. The germline V gene encodes CDR1 SGHVS and CDR2 FNYEAQ. This CDR3 is 18 amino acids long. Here the CDR3 reads CASSLFFTTGQIQETQYF. CDR3 DNA sequence: TGTGCCAGCAGCCTATTCTTCACAACAGGACAGATCCAAGAGACCCAGTACTTC.